The T cell receptor beta chain described here comes from a study of blood T cell repertoires in COVID-19. On the study more broadly: In each case, the material was cDNA or gDNA derived from T cells, B-cell-depleted T cells, or PBMCs.

This study enrolled people aged 18 to 89 from about 26 US geographic areas. Cohort allocation depended upon clinical history that participants reported. Trimming removed 8 bases at V and 3 bases at J, with 7 bases between. The CDR3 is 11 amino acids. The V gene's germline CDR1 is MNHEY and CDR2 SVGAGI. Only in-frame clones appear in the TCRdb table, and some are missing; sequencing was by immunoSEQ multiplex PCR. The profile shows 230,000 or so clones, approximately 90% of them singletons. The TCR sequence derives from a woman aged 35 to 49 with acute COVID-19. The chain couples TRBV6-5 to TRBJ1-2; unclear D gene. Sequencing used PBMCs or T cells enriched from blood (not recorded which). In DNA, the CDR3 is TGTGCCAGCGTAAGAGACTATGGCTACACCTTC. Protein: CASVRDYGYTF.